This is a list of T cell receptor beta chains from one sample in a study of T-cell reconstitution after alpha-beta-depleted transplantation in children. TCRdb reanalysed the PCR reads using MiXCR and keeps one entry per CDR3 protein. The sample holds around 80,000 distinct CDR3 sequences, 15% to 20% seen once. The input for sequencing was PBMCs, mostly from graft donor cells, taken 360 days after TCRalphabeta/CD19-depleted stem cell transplant. The receptors stem from a male patient aged 2 to 10 who had a stem cell transplant for acute lymphoblastic leukemia, so the T cells may come from the graft donor. The CDR3 runs from the conserved cysteine through the conserved F or W.

v_call	j_call	cdr3_aa
TRBV5-1	TRBJ2-3	CASSLFTSDRGDTQYF
TRBV11-2	TRBJ2-7	CASSTSSYEQYF
TRBV4-1	TRBJ2-2	CASSIVLAGGPFGELFF
TRBV7-8	TRBJ1-4	CASSLRPGQSNEKLFF
TRBV14	TRBJ2-2	CASSQDPATGELFF
TRBV5-8	TRBJ2-1	CASSGWAAHNEQFF
TRBV2	TRBJ2-1	CASSEAVWWIVFLDEQFF
TRBV4-1	TRBJ2-1	CASSQGIEGGPYNEQFF
TRBV11-2	TRBJ2-1	CASSLDWSSYNEQFF
TRBV20-1	TRBJ2-7	CSANGPGTEQYF
TRBV9	TRBJ2-3	CASSVEQYHPTDTQYF
TRBV5-1	TRBJ2-7	CASSSDRDEQYF
TRBV7-9	TRBJ2-1	CASSLGTYNEQFF
TRBV15	TRBJ2-4	CATSNGTSGSLAKNIQYF
TRBV5-1	TRBJ2-2	CASMRGRARDTGELFF
TRBV7-8	TRBJ2-7	CASSHNRGPSYEQYF
TRBV24-1	TRBJ2-1	CATSAPLGHNEQFF
TRBV11-3	TRBJ2-3	CASSLEDGTDTQYF
TRBV4-1	TRBJ2-3	CASSGRKTRESDTQYF
TRBV12-3/TRBV12-4	TRBJ2-2	CASSLDSSANTGELFF
TRBV11-3	TRBJ2-7	CASSASGRRSYEQYF
TRBV7-9	TRBJ2-3	CASSLNGLGVRNTQYF
TRBV24-1	TRBJ2-3	CATSAQGADTQYF
TRBV11-3	TRBJ2-1	CASSFRSSYNEQFF
TRBV5-1	TRBJ2-3	CASSLLAGSTDTQYF
TRBV4-1	TRBJ2-1	CASSQYLGRNEQFF
TRBV3-1	TRBJ2-7	CASSSDLARSYEQYF
TRBV25-1	TRBJ2-1	CASSGLDRFYNEQFF
TRBV29-1	TRBJ1-2	CSVESWNYGYTF
TRBV6-1	TRBJ2-1	CASTIPRGSYNEQFF
TRBV20-1	TRBJ2-1	CSARLVVEQFF
TRBV12-3/TRBV12-4	TRBJ1-2	CASSFARAGYTF
TRBV7-2	TRBJ2-3	CASSLAGTSGITDTQYF
TRBV20-1	TRBJ2-1	CSARLGSSYNEQFF
TRBV12-3/TRBV12-4	TRBJ1-1	CASSQGVNTEAFF
TRBV5-1	TRBJ2-2	CASSFPTPASAGLVNTGELFF
TRBV24-1	TRBJ2-7	CATSPGNRPYEQYF
TRBV25-1	TRBJ2-4	CASSTARSAGENIQYF
TRBV7-9	TRBJ1-1	CASSLPISGAFF
TRBV5-6	TRBJ2-7	CASSITPGLKSYEQYF
TRBV7-9	TRBJ2-1	CASTQRAGWGADGGEQFF
TRBV11-3	TRBJ2-1	CASSLGLAGGHEQFF
TRBV5-1	TRBJ1-1	CASSSTGSTEAFF
TRBV5-1	TRBJ2-6	CASSYSRGSGANVLTF
TRBV7-9	TRBJ1-1	CASRPPGPGRRIAEAFF
TRBV5-1	TRBJ2-7	CASTETSGFSYEQYF
TRBV11-2	TRBJ2-3	CASSSLRVTDTQYF
TRBV18	TRBJ2-1	CASSPLAGPFGQFF
TRBV7-8	TRBJ2-2	CASSSLAGGNTGELFF
TRBV19	TRBJ1-2	CASKSGRESDGYTF
TRBV6-1	TRBJ2-7	CASSEAPRQYF
TRBV7-9	TRBJ1-1	CAHAEDTEAFF
TRBV18	TRBJ1-2	CASSPADRGTNYGYTF
TRBV13	TRBJ2-2	CASSLGLAGALNTGELFF
TRBV5-1	TRBJ2-1	CASSGTSGRSSYNEQFF